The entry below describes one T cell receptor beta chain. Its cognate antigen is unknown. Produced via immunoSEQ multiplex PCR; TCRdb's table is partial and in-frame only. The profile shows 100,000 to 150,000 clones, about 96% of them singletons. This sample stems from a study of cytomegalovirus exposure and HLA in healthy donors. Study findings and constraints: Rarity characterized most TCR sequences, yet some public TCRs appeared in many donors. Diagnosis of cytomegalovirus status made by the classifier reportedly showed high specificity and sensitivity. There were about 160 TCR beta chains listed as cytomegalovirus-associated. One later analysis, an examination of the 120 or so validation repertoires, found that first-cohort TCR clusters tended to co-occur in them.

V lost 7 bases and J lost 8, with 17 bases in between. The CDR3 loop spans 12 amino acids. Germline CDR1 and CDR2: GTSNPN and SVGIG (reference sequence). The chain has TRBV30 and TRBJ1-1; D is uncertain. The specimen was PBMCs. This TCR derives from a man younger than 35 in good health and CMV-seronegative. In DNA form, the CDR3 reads TGTGCCTTACATCAACGGGGAGGCGAAGCTTTCTTT. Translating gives CALHQRGGEAFF.